The entry below describes one TCR beta chain. It lacks a known antigen. A much larger clone differs from this one at a single base, so this may be a read error. Hyperthyroidism was defined as stable when no progression to ophthalmopathy occurred within 18 months of follow-up. Hyperthyroidism patients were newly diagnosed, were aged 18 to 65 years, and had a disease duration under 2 months. Anyone with other autoimmune diseases, uncontrolled infections, pregnancy or lactation was excluded from the study. Diagnosis relied on clinical symptoms, serum thyroxine, TRAb, thyroid ultrasound and orbital computed tomography. PBMCs were isolated from 8 to 10 ml of fresh peripheral blood by Ficoll-Paque density gradient centrifugation. Total RNA was extracted using Trizol reagent, and RNA quality was checked on an Agilent 2100 Bioanalyzer. The sample is drawn from a study of Graves' ophthalmopathy and Graves' hyperthyroidism listed by TCRdb under 2018. Study-wide context: Peripheral blood was collected at initial diagnosis, prior to any treatment. The study used TCR beta repertoire signatures to distinguish Graves' ophthalmopathy from Graves' hyperthyroidism and to predict progression to ophthalmopathy. In total, approximately 140 blood samples were TCR-sequenced: 43 ophthalmopathy, roughly 77 hyperthyroidism and approximately 17 hyperthyroidism-to-ophthalmopathy patients. To explore V-J signatures distinguishing ophthalmopathy from hyperthyroidism, a discovery set of some 100 patients (around 42 ophthalmopathy, 55 to 60 stable hyperthyroidism) was enrolled. An independent validation cohort comprised around 19 hyperthyroidism patients and 15 to 17 patients who later progressed from hyperthyroidism to ophthalmopathy. T-cell repertoires of thyroid tissue and blood were compared in six or seven hyperthyroidism patients. Following sample collection, hyperthyroidism patients were given methimazole at a starting dose of 30 mg daily, and ophthalmopathy patients were given high-dose intravenous methylprednisolone. Overall study outcomes, separate from this receptor: In validation, the model predicted ophthalmopathy progression with 55% to 71% sensitivity and 72.22% specificity; around twelve predicted patients were CT-confirmed with GO in a median of approximately 6.2 months. Sample size was not statistically predetermined, and group allocation was not concealed from the investigators. Ophthalmopathy was separated from stable hyperthyroidism by the 13-signature model with around 89% sensitivity and roughly 82% specificity in cross-validation and with 80%/75% in the test set. Most expanded thyroid clonotypes with frequency above 0.001 were also detected in blood, suggesting blood repertoires may reflect the thyroid immune response.

The CDR3, from cysteine to phenylalanine, totals 16 residues. The retained sequence is limited to the CDR3, 48 bases, with the frame set at the first base. The germline V gene (reference sequence) provides CDR1 GTSNPN and CDR2 SVGIG. TCR beta CDR3 regions were amplified from RNA transcripts for repertoire sequencing. A first-round RT-PCR used HTBI primers with the Qiagen OneStep RT-PCR kit, followed by a second-round multiplex PCR, size selection and purification. Libraries were sequenced paired-end with 100 bp reads on an Illumina HiSeq2000. The authors processed their data as follows. SOAPnuke was used to process the reads, removing any read that contained adapters or uncalled bases, had a mean Phred below 15, or lacked an exact match to the constant primer or identifier. High-quality paired reads were merged with COPE v1.2.5. Each unique nucleotide sequence was defined as a clonotype, and clonotypes were aligned to IMGT TRB V, D and J references with MiTCR v1.1. Analysis was restricted to V-J combinations with a frequency above 0.0001, which covered roughly 99% of repertoires. A TCR clonal expansion and chaos score per V-J combination was defined as the ratio of F50 clonal expansion to chaos observed in the TCRdist matrix. Welch's t-statistics and random forest were used to reduce features to about 14 V-J combinations, which were fed into a naive Bayes classifier. Thyroid-blood repertoire similarity was quantified with the Morisita-Horn index. TCRdb took the public reads, trimmed them with fastp at Q25, ran MiXCR for clone calling and kept in-frame beta chains. CDR3 protein sequences are deduplicated, and each keeps its most common genes and DNA. TCRdb assigned the V and J calls; the authors' analysis was not used. This sample lists some 350,000 distinct CDR3 sequences; 15% to 20% were detected once. In total, the top ten clones hold roughly 2.6% of the sample.

Here the chain combines TRBV30 and TRBJ2-4; tentative D gene TRBD2, with 5 bases matching. This TCR was recovered from an adult woman with stable Graves' hyperthyroidism. Sequencing was done on a sample of peripheral blood. The DNA reads TGTGCCCGGAGTGTAGAGGGTACTTGGGCCAAAAACATTCAGTACTTC. Translated, it gives CARSVEGTWAKNIQYF.